The rows below give T cell receptor beta chains drawn from one sample of a study of control samples from healthy donors and cancer patients. Data came from immunoSEQ multiplex PCR; TCRdb stores just in-frame clones and leaves some out. The table has roughly 120,000 clones, 89% seen once; the top ten hold 40%. Sequencing was performed on blood. Source of these receptors: a man aged 50 or older in good health. Each CDR3 is given with its conserved first and last residue. The D gene is left open where the match is weak. Clone size is shown for a subset of rows, as once, few, many or a class of expanded clone.

cdr3_nt: TGTGCCAGCAGCTTGGCCGGGAACACTGAAGCTTTCTTT; cdr3_aa: CASSLAGNTEAFF; d_call: .; cdr3_length: 13; j_call: TRBJ1-1; clone_size: once; v_call: TRBV5-6
cdr3_nt: TGCGCCAGCAGCTTGACAGGGGGCGCGAGCTATGGCTACACCTTC; cdr3_aa: CASSLTGGASYGYTF; d_call: TRBD1; cdr3_length: 15; j_call: TRBJ1-2; clone_size: .; v_call: TRBV5-1
cdr3_nt: TGCGCCAGCAGCGAAGGGACCGATTCTGGAAACACCATATATTTT; cdr3_aa: CASSEGTDSGNTIYF; d_call: .; cdr3_length: 15; j_call: TRBJ1-3; clone_size: .; v_call: TRBV5-1
cdr3_nt: TGTGCCAGCAGTTCGGGTTTGGGCGGGGAGCTGTTTTTT; cdr3_aa: CASSSGLGGELFF; d_call: .; cdr3_length: 13; j_call: TRBJ2-2; clone_size: .; v_call: TRBV27
cdr3_nt: TGTGCCAGCAGCGATCCTGACAGGCAAGAGACCCAGTACTTC; cdr3_aa: CASSDPDRQETQYF; d_call: .; cdr3_length: 14; j_call: TRBJ2-5; clone_size: once; v_call: TRBV7-9
cdr3_nt: TGTGCCAGCACCCGCGAGGGACAGGGTGGTTTTCAGCCCCAGCATTTT; cdr3_aa: CASTREGQGGFQPQHF; d_call: TRBD1; cdr3_length: 16; j_call: TRBJ1-5; clone_size: .; v_call: TRBV19
cdr3_nt: TGTGCCAGCAGCTTAAGCTCCTACAATGAGCAGTTCTTC; cdr3_aa: CASSLSSYNEQFF; d_call: .; cdr3_length: 13; j_call: TRBJ2-1; clone_size: .; v_call: TRBV11-3
cdr3_nt: TGTGCCAGCTCACAGGAAGGGGGCGTCGGCAACTATGGCTACACCTTC; cdr3_aa: CASSQEGGVGNYGYTF; d_call: TRBD1; cdr3_length: 16; j_call: TRBJ1-2; clone_size: .; v_call: TRBV18
cdr3_nt: TGTGCTAGTGGTTTGGTACCGGGACTCGGACAGGGTATTAGTGAGAACACTGAAGCTTTCTTT; cdr3_aa: CASGLVPGLGQGISENTEAFF; d_call: TRBD1; cdr3_length: 21; j_call: TRBJ1-1; clone_size: .; v_call: TRBV12-5
cdr3_nt: TGTGCCAGCAGCTTGTCACCTTTATCCAAAAACATTCAGTACTTC; cdr3_aa: CASSLSPLSKNIQYF; d_call: .; cdr3_length: 15; j_call: TRBJ2-4; clone_size: .; v_call: TRBV5-4
cdr3_nt: TGTGCCAGCAAAGGGGGGTTGAACAATCAGCCCCAGCATTTT; cdr3_aa: CASKGGLNNQPQHF; d_call: .; cdr3_length: 14; j_call: TRBJ1-5; clone_size: .; v_call: TRBV2
cdr3_nt: TGTGCCAGCAGTTTATCCCTAGCGGGGGTGGTGGCCGGGTACAATGAGCAGTTCTTC; cdr3_aa: CASSLSLAGVVAGYNEQFF; d_call: TRBD2; cdr3_length: 19; j_call: TRBJ2-1; clone_size: .; v_call: TRBV27
cdr3_nt: TGCGCCAGCAGCCCTACAGGGGACACCGGGGAGCTGTTTTTT; cdr3_aa: CASSPTGDTGELFF; d_call: TRBD1; cdr3_length: 14; j_call: TRBJ2-2; clone_size: .; v_call: TRBV4-1
cdr3_nt: TGCGCCAGCAGCTTGCCAGGGGTCCAAGAGACCCAGTACTTC; cdr3_aa: CASSLPGVQETQYF; d_call: .; cdr3_length: 14; j_call: TRBJ2-5; clone_size: .; v_call: TRBV5-1
cdr3_nt: TGTGCCAGCAGCCTAGCGGGGGGACCCTACAATGAGCAGTTCTTC; cdr3_aa: CASSLAGGPYNEQFF; d_call: TRBD2; cdr3_length: 15; j_call: TRBJ2-1; clone_size: .; v_call: TRBV9
cdr3_nt: TGTGCCAGTAGTATACCGGGACAGGAGTACGAGCAGTACTTC; cdr3_aa: CASSIPGQEYEQYF; d_call: TRBD1; cdr3_length: 14; j_call: TRBJ2-7; clone_size: .; v_call: TRBV19
cdr3_nt: TGTGCCAGCTCTGCTAAGGGGAGATTGGGCTATGGCTACACCTTC; cdr3_aa: CASSAKGRLGYGYTF; d_call: .; cdr3_length: 15; j_call: TRBJ1-2; clone_size: .; v_call: TRBV27
cdr3_nt: TGCGCCAGCAGGCTTAGCGGTTCTAGCACAGATACGCAGTATTTT; cdr3_aa: CASRLSGSSTDTQYF; d_call: .; cdr3_length: 15; j_call: TRBJ2-3; clone_size: .; v_call: TRBV10-2
cdr3_nt: TGTGCCAGCACCTCTCCGGACAGGGGGCTCGCTGAAGCTTTCTTT; cdr3_aa: CASTSPDRGLAEAFF; d_call: TRBD1; cdr3_length: 15; j_call: TRBJ1-1; clone_size: .; v_call: TRBV9
cdr3_nt: TGCGCCAGCAGCCAAGGGAGGGGGGGGTTCTCCTACAATGAGCAGTTCTTC; cdr3_aa: CASSQGRGGFSYNEQFF; d_call: .; cdr3_length: 17; j_call: TRBJ2-1; clone_size: once; v_call: TRBV4-1
cdr3_nt: TGCGCCAGCAGTCCCTGTACGGGACAGGGAGGAGGCGGCTACACCTTC; cdr3_aa: CASSPCTGQGGGGYTF; d_call: TRBD1; cdr3_length: 16; j_call: TRBJ1-2; clone_size: .; v_call: TRBV23-1
cdr3_nt: TGTGCCAGTAGTTCCGCGCGGGGCCGATCCTACAATGAGCAGTTCTTC; cdr3_aa: CASSSARGRSYNEQFF; d_call: .; cdr3_length: 16; j_call: TRBJ2-1; clone_size: .; v_call: TRBV19
cdr3_nt: TGCGCCAGCAGCTTGGTGGGATCGGAAGACACCATATATTTT; cdr3_aa: CASSLVGSEDTIYF; d_call: .; cdr3_length: 14; j_call: TRBJ1-3; clone_size: .; v_call: TRBV5-1
cdr3_nt: TGTGCCAGCAGTGAATATCAGGGGCCGAACACTGAAGCTTTCTTT; cdr3_aa: CASSEYQGPNTEAFF; d_call: .; cdr3_length: 15; j_call: TRBJ1-1; clone_size: .; v_call: TRBV2
cdr3_nt: TGTGCCAGCAGCCGAGACAGGGAGGCCACTGAAGCTTTCTTT; cdr3_aa: CASSRDREATEAFF; d_call: TRBD1; cdr3_length: 14; j_call: TRBJ1-1; clone_size: .; v_call: TRBV7-9
cdr3_nt: TGCGCCAGCAGCCTGCTCGGACAGGGGGCTAACGGGGAGCTGTTTTTT; cdr3_aa: CASSLLGQGANGELFF; d_call: TRBD1; cdr3_length: 16; j_call: TRBJ2-2; clone_size: .; v_call: TRBV5-1
cdr3_nt: TGTGCCAGTAGTATCGGCGTCAGGGGACAAGAGACCCAGTACTTC; cdr3_aa: CASSIGVRGQETQYF; d_call: .; cdr3_length: 15; j_call: TRBJ2-5; clone_size: .; v_call: TRBV19
cdr3_nt: TGTGCCACCGCCAAAAAGGGGGATACGCAGTATTTT; cdr3_aa: CATAKKGDTQYF; d_call: .; cdr3_length: 12; j_call: TRBJ2-3; clone_size: .; v_call: TRBV15